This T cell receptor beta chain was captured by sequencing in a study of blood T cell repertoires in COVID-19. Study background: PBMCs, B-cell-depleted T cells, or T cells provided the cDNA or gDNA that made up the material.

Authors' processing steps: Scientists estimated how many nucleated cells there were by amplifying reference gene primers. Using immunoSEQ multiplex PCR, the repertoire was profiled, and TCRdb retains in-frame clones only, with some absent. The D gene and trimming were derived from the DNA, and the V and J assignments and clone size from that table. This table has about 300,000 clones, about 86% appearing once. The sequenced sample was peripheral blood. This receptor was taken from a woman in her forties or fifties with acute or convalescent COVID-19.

The CDR3 DNA is TGTGCCAGCAGTGCAGCCAGGGGAACGAGCACAGATACGCAGTATTTT. Translation: CASSAARGTSTDTQYF. The chain is built from TRBV6-1 and TRBJ2-3; tentative D call: TRBD1 (6 bases). CDR1 is MNHNS, CDR2 SASEGT, per germline. The length of the CDR3 is 16 residues. V was clipped by 4 bases and J by 0 bases, with 14 bases between them.